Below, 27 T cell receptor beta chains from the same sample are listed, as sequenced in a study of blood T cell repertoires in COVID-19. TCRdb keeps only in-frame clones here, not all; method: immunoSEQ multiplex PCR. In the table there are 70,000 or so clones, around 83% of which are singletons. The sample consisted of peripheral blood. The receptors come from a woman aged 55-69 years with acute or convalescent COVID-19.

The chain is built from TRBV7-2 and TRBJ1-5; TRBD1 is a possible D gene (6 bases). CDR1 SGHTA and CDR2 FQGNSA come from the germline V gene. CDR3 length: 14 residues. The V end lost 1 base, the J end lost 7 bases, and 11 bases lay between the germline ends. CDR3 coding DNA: TGTGCCAGCAGCTTAGTTACTCAGGGGCAGCCCCAGCATTTT. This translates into CASSLVTQGQPQHF. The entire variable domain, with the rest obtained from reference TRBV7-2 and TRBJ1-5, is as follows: GAGVSQSPSNKVTEKGKDVELRCDPISGHTALYWYRQSLGQGLEFLIYFQGNSAPDKSGLPSDRFSAERTGGSVSTLTIQRTQQEDSAVYLCASSLVTQGQPQHFGDGTRLSIL.

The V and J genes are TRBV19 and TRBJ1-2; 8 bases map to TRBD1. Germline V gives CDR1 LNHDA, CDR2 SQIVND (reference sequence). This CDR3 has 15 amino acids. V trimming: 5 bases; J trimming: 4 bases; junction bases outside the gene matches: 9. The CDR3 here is CASSPGQAFFYGYTF. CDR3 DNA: TGTGCCAGTAGTCCGGGACAGGCCTTTTTCTATGGCTACACCTTC.

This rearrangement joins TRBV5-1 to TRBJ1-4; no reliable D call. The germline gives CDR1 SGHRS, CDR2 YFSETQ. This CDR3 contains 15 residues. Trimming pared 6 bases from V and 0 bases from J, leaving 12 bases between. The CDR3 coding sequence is TGCGCCAGCAAGCTGGCCGGAGCAACTAATGAAAAACTGTTTTTT. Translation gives CASKLAGATNEKLFF.

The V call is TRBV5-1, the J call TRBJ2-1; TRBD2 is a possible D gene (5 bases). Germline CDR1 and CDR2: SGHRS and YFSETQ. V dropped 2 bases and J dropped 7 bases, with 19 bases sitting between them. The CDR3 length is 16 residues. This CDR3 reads CASSFNPMGGFNEQFF. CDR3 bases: TGCGCCAGCAGCTTTAACCCCATGGGCGGGTTTAATGAGCAGTTCTTC. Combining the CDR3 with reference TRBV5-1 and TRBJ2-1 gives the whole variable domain KAGVTQTPRYLIKTRGQQVTLSCSPISGHRSVSWYQQTPGQGLQFLFEYFSETQRNKGNFPGRFSGRQFSNSRSEMNVSTLELGDSALYLCASSFNPMGGFNEQFFGPGTRLTVL.

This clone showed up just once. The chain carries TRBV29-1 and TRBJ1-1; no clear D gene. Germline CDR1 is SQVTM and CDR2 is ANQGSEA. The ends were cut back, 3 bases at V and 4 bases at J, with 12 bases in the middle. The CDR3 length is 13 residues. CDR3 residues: CSVDRGRATEAFF. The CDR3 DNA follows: TGCAGCGTTGATCGAGGGAGGGCCACTGAAGCTTTCTTT.

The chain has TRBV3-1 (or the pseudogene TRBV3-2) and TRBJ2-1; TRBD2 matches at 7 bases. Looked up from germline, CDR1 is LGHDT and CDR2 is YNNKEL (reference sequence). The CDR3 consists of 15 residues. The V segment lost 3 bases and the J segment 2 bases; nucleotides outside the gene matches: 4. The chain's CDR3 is CASSQGTKTYNEQFF. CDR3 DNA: TGTGCCAGCAGCCAGGGGACTAAGACCTACAATGAGCAGTTCTTC.

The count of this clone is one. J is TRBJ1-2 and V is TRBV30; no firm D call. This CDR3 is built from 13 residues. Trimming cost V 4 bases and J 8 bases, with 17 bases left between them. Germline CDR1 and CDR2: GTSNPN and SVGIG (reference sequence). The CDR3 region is CAWTSSGGWGYTF. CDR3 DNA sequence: TGTGCCTGGACAAGCTCCGGCGGCTGGGGCTACACCTTC.

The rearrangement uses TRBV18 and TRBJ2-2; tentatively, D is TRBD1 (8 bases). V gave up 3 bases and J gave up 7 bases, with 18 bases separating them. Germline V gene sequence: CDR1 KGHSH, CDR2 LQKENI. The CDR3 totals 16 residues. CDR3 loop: CASSPGQGGLHGELFF. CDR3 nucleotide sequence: TGTGCCAGCTCACCCGGACAGGGAGGGCTTCACGGGGAGCTGTTTTTT. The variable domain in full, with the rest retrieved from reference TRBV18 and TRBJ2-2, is NAGVMQNPRHLVRRRGQEARLRCSPMKGHSHVYWYRQLPEEGLKFMVYLQKENIIDESGMPKERFSAEFPKEGPSILRIQQVVRGDSAAYFCASSPGQGGLHGELFFGEGSRLTVL.

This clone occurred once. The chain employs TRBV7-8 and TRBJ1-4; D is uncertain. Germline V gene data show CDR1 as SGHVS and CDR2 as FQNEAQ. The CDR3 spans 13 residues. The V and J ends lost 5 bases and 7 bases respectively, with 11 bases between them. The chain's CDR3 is CASSPRTGEKLFF. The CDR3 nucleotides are TGTGCCAGCAGCCCCCGAACTGGTGAAAAACTGTTTTTT.

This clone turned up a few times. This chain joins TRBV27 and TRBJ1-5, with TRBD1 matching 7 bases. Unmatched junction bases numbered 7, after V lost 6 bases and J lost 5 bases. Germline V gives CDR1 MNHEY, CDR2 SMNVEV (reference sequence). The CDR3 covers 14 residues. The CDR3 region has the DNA TGTGCCAGCAGCCGGGACAGCGAGGATCAGCCCCAGCATTTT. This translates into CASSRDSEDQPQHF.

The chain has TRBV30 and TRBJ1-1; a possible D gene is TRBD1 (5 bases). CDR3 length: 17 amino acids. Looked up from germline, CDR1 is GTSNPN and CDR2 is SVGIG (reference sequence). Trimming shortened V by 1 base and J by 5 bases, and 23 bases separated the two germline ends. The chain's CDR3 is CAWSASQGRKGRTEAFF. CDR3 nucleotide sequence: TGTGCCTGGAGTGCCTCCCAGGGCCGGAAGGGGAGGACTGAAGCTTTCTTT. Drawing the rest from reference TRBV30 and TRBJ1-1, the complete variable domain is SQTIHQWPATLVQPVGSPLSLECTVEGTSNPNLYWYRQAAGRGLQLLFYSVGIGQISSEVPQNLSASRPQDRQFILSSKKLLLSDSGFYLCAWSASQGRKGRTEAFFGQGTRLTVV.

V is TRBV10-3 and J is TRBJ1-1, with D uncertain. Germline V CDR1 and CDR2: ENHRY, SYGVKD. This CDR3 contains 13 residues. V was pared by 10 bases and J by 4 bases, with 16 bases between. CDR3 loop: CATSVEVATEAFF. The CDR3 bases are TGTGCCACCAGCGTGGAGGTAGCCACTGAAGCTTTCTTT.

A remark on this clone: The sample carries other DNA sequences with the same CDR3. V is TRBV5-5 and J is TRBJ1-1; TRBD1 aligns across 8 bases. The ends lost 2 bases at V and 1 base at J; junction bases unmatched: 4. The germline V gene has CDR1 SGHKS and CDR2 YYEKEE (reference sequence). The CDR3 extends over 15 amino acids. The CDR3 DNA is TGTGCCAGCAGCTTACGGACAGGGAGGAACACTGAAGCTTTCTTT. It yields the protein CASSLRTGRNTEAFF. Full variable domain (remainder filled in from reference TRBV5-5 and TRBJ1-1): DAGVTQSPTHLIKTRGQQVTLRCSPISGHKSVSWYQQVLGQGPQFIFQYYEKEERGRGNFPDRFSARQFPNYSSELNVNALLLGDSALYLCASSLRTGRNTEAFFGQGTRLTVV.

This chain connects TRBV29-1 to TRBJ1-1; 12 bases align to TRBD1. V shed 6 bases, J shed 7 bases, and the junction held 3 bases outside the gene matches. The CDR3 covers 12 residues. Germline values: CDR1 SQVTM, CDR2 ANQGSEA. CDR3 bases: TGCAGCGTCAGGGACAGGGGGCTTGAAGCTTTCTTT. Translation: CSVRDRGLEAFF.

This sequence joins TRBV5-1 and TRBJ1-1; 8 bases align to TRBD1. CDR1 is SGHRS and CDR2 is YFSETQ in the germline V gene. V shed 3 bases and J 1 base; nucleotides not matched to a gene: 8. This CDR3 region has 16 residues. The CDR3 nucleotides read TGCGCCAGCAGCTCGAGACAGGGGTCAGGGAACACTGAAGCTTTCTTT. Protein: CASSSRQGSGNTEAFF. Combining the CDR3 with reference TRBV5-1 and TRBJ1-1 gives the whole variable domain KAGVTQTPRYLIKTRGQQVTLSCSPISGHRSVSWYQQTPGQGLQFLFEYFSETQRNKGNFPGRFSGRQFSNSRSEMNVSTLELGDSALYLCASSSRQGSGNTEAFFGQGTRLTVV.

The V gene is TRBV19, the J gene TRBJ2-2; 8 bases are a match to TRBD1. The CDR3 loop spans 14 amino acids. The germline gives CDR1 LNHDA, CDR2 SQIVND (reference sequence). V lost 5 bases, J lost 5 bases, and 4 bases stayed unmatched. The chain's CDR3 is CASSQTGETGELFF. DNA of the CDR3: TGTGCCAGTAGTCAGACAGGGGAAACCGGGGAGCTGTTTTTT.

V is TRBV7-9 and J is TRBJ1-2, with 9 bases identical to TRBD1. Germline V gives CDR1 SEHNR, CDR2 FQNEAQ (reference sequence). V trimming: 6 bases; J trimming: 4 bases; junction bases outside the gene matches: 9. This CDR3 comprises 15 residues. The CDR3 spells CASSSGGQGPYGYTF. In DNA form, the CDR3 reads TGTGCCAGCAGTTCCGGGGGACAGGGTCCCTATGGCTACACCTTC.

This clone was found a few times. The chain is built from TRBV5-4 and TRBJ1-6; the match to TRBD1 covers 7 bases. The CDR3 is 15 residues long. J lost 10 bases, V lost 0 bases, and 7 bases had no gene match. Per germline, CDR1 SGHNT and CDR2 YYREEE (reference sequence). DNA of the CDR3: TGTGCCAGCAGCTTGGTAGGGGGCGCAGGATCACCCCTCCACTTT. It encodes CASSLVGGAGSPLHF.

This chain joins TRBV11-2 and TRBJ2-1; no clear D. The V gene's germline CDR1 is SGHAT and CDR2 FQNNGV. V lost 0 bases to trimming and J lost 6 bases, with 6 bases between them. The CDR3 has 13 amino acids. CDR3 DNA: TGTGCCAGCAGCTTAGAGGCAAGCAATGAGCAGTTCTTC. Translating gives CASSLEASNEQFF.

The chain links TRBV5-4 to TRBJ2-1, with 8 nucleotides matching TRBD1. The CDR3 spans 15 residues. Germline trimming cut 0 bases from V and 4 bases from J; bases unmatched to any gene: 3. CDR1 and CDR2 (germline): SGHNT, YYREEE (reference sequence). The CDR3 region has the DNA TGTGCCAGCAGCTTGGGGGACAGGTTTTACAATGAGCAGTTCTTC. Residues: CASSLGDRFYNEQFF.

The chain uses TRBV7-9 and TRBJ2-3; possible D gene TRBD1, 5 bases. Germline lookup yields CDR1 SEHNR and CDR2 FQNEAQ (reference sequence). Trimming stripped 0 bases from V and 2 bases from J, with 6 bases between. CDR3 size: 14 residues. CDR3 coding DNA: TGTGCCAGCAGCTTAGCAGGGGTCACAGATACGCAGTATTTT. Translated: CASSLAGVTDTQYF.

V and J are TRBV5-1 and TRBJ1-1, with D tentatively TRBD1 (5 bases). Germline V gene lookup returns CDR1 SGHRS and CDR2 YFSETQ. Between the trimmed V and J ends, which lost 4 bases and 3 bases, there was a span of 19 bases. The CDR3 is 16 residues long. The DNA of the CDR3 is TGCGCCAGCAGCCCGTTCGGGGGATCAATGGACACTGAAGCTTTCTTT. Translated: CASSPFGGSMDTEAFF.

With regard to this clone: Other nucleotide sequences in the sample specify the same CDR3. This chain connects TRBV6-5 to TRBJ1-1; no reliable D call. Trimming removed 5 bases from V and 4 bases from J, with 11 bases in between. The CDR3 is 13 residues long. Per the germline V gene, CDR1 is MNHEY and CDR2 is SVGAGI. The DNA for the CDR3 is TGTGCCAGCAGTACCGGGTCGGTCACTGAAGCTTTCTTT. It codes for CASSTGSVTEAFF.

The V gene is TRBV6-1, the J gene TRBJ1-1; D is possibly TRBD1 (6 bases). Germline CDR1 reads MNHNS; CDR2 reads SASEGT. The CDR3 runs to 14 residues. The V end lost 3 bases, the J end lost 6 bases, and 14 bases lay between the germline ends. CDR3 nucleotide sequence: TGTGCCAGCAGTGACCGGACAGCTGGGGCTGAAGCTTTCTTT. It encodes CASSDRTAGAEAFF.

CDR3 region: CASRASGDNEQFF. DNA for the CDR3: TGTGCCAGCAGAGCTAGCGGGGACAATGAGCAGTTCTTC. The V gene is TRBV7-3, the J gene TRBJ2-1; TRBD2 agrees at 9 bases. The CDR3 length is 13 residues. The germline gives CDR1 SGHTA, CDR2 FQGTGA. The J segment lost 5 bases and the V segment lost 6 bases, leaving 2 bases of the junction unmatched.

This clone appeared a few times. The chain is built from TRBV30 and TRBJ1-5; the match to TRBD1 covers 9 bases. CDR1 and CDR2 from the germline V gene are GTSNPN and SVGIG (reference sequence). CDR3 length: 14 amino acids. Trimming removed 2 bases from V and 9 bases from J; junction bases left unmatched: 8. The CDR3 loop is CAWSSGTGSSPQHF. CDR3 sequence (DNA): TGTGCCTGGAGTTCCGGGACAGGGTCCTCGCCCCAGCATTTT.

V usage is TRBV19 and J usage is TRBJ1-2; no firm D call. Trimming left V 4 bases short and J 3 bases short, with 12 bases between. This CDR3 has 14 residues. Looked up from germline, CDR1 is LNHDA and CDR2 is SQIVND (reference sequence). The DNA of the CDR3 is TGTGCCAGTAGTACCGTCGGCGGGGACTATGGCTACACCTTC. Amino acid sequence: CASSTVGGDYGYTF.